This T cell receptor (beta chain) is from a study of blood T cell repertoires in COVID-19. Study at large: The cDNA or gDNA used as material had been derived from T cells, B-cell-depleted T cells, or PBMCs.

The sample holds one count of this clone. The CDR3 extends over 16 amino acids. The V gene end was trimmed by 4 bases and the J gene end by 4 bases; junction bases not matched to a gene: 9. CDR1 is SGHNT, CDR2 YYREEE, per germline (reference sequence). Cohorts were determined from participant-reported clinical history. Original data processing: It was from reference gene primer amplification that nucleated cell counts were estimated. Repertoires were generated with immunoSEQ multiplex PCR, while TCRdb's copy carries only in-frame clones and drops some. V and J calls and clone size follow that table, whereas D and trimming were derived from the DNA. Of 350,000 to 550,000 clones detected, about 85% appear once; the ten largest clones hold under 2.5%.

The sequenced sample consisted of PBMCs or T cells enriched from blood (not recorded which). V gene TRBV5-4 combines with J gene TRBJ2-3; 10 bases agree with TRBD2. This receptor was taken from a woman aged 18-29 years with acute COVID-19. CDR3 nucleotides: TGTGCCAGCAGCGAGTCTAGCGGGAGTGTTGCAGATACGCAGTATTTT. Translated: CASSESSGSVADTQYF.